Listed below are T cell receptor beta chains from one sample, sequenced in a study of T cell responses to AZD1222 COVID-19 vaccine. Only in-frame clones appear in the TCRdb table, and some are missing; sequencing was by immunoSEQ multiplex PCR. The sample consists of approximately 69,000 clones, roughly 80% of them appearing once. The source material was peripheral blood, sampled 28 days after the second AZD1222 dose. The source is an adult who received the AZD1222 COVID-19 vaccine. The CDR3 runs from the conserved cysteine through the conserved F or W. D genes are given only for firm matches. Only part of the rows carry a size: once, few, many, or a class if the clone is expanded.

>TRBJ2-3|TRBV5-1|-|-
CASSGSTGSPSTDTQYF
TGCGCCAGCAGCGGAAGCACCGGGAGCCCCAGTACAGATACGCAGTATTTT
>TRBJ2-7|TRBV5-4|once|-
CASSREEGANYEQYF
TGTGCCAGCAGCCGCGAGGAGGGGGCAAACTACGAGCAGTACTTC
>TRBJ2-1|TRBV9|-|-
CASSVASDPYNEQFF
TGTGCCAGCAGCGTAGCTAGCGATCCCTACAATGAGCAGTTCTTC
>TRBJ2-2|TRBV7-2|-|-
CASSLEGTTGELFF
TGTGCCAGCAGCTTAGAGGGGACCACCGGGGAGCTGTTTTTT
>TRBJ2-5|TRBV5-1|-|TRBD2
CASRDAGVQETQYF
TGCGCCAGCCGTGACGCGGGGGTTCAAGAGACCCAGTACTTC
>TRBJ1-2|TRBV25-1|-|-
CASSESRGRPSDGYTF
TGTGCCAGCAGTGAAAGCCGGGGCAGACCCTCTGATGGCTACACCTTC
>TRBJ1-3|TRBV5-1|once|-
CASSETVAGNTIYF
TGCGCCAGCAGCGAAACAGTGGCTGGAAACACCATATATTTT
>TRBJ1-4|TRBV7-8|-|-
CASSLSGGSLHEKLFF
TGTGCCAGCAGCTTATCCGGGGGCAGCTTACATGAAAAACTGTTTTTT
>TRBJ1-4|TRBV9|-|-
CASSVGQTTNEKLFF
TGTGCCAGCAGCGTAGGACAGACCACTAATGAAAAACTGTTTTTT
>TRBJ2-1|TRBV5-4|-|TRBD2
CASSSPGLAGVSEQFF
TGTGCCAGCAGCTCTCCGGGACTAGCGGGAGTCAGTGAGCAGTTCTTC
>TRBJ1-1|TRBV18|-|-
CASSPPLGRNTEAFF
TGTGCCAGCTCACCTCCATTGGGTAGAAACACTGAAGCTTTCTTT
>TRBJ1-2|TRBV24-1|-|-
CATSAGSNYGYTF
TGTGCCACCAGTGCAGGGTCTAACTATGGCTACACCTTC
>TRBJ1-5|TRBV27|once|TRBD1
CASSRGQGADQPQHF
TGTGCCAGCAGCCGGGGACAGGGGGCCGATCAGCCCCAGCATTTT
>TRBJ1-2|TRBV7-9|-|-
CASSQGNGYYGYTF
TGTGCCAGCAGCCAGGGAAACGGATATTATGGCTACACCTTC
>TRBJ2-2|TRBV5-6|-|-
CASSLSQAGELFF
TGTGCCAGCAGCTTAAGCCAAGCCGGGGAGCTGTTTTTT
>TRBJ2-7|TRBV11-1|-|-
CASSPPLEYWEQYF
TGTGCCAGCAGCCCTCCCCTCGAGTATTGGGAGCAGTACTTC
>TRBJ2-3|TRBV15|-|TRBD2
CATSRGLAGVVDTQYF
TGTGCCACCAGCAGGGGCCTAGCGGGGGTCGTAGATACGCAGTATTTT
>TRBJ2-1|TRBV7-9|once|-
CASSPSSTSISPQFF
TGTGCCAGCAGCCCTTCTTCCACTAGCATTAGTCCGCAGTTCTTC
>TRBJ1-3|TRBV6-1|-|-
CASSEGVSYSGNTIYF
TGTGCCAGCAGTGAAGGGGTCTCCTACTCTGGAAACACCATATATTTT
>TRBJ2-3|TRBV28|-|TRBD2
CASSTSGGSADTQYF
TGTGCCAGCAGTACTAGCGGGGGGAGCGCAGATACGCAGTATTTT
>TRBJ1-1|TRBV19|-|-
CASSRTALAEAFF
TGTGCCAGTAGTAGGACAGCTCTTGCTGAAGCTTTCTTT
>TRBJ1-6|TRBV5-4|once|-
CASRSGGDYSPLHF
TGTGCCAGCAGATCCGGGGGAGACTATTCACCCCTCCACTTT
>TRBJ1-1|TRBV25-1|-|TRBD1
CASSDLGTDEAFF
TGTGCCAGCAGTGACCTCGGGACAGATGAAGCTTTCTTT
>TRBJ2-3|TRBV12-3/TRBV12-4|few|-
CASSLSRDTQYF
TGTGCCAGCAGTTTATCGAGGGATACGCAGTATTTT
>TRBJ1-2|TRBV25-1|-|-
CASSEWGRNYGYTF
TGTGCCAGCAGTGAATGGGGACGGAACTATGGCTACACCTTC
>TRBJ1-1|TRBV11-3|-|-
CASSLGLYREGSTEAFF
TGTGCCAGCAGCTTAGGACTATACAGGGAAGGGAGCACTGAAGCTTTCTTT
>TRBJ1-1|TRBV6-2/TRBV6-3|-|-
CASSYSRREAFF
TGTGCCAGCAGTTACTCCCGGCGGGAAGCTTTCTTT
>TRBJ1-1|TRBV14|-|-
CASSPIGVDTEAFF
TGTGCCAGCAGCCCTATCGGGGTGGACACTGAAGCTTTCTTT
>TRBJ1-6|TRBV19|-|-
CASSSGTENSPLHF
TGTGCCAGTAGTTCCGGGACCGAGAATTCACCCCTCCACTTT
>TRBJ2-7|TRBV30|-|-
CAWRAIYEQYF
TGTGCCTGGAGGGCGATCTACGAGCAGTACTTC
>TRBJ2-2|TRBV7-8|-|TRBD2
CASSLSTPGTSGGKSYTGELFF
TGTGCCAGCAGCTTATCTACTCCCGGGACTAGCGGGGGGAAGTCTTACACCGGGGAGCTGTTTTTT
>TRBJ1-1|TRBV27|-|-
CASSLQARTEAFF
TGTGCCAGCAGTTTACAAGCGCGTACTGAAGCTTTCTTT
>TRBJ1-1|TRBV10-3|-|-
CAISDMGVTEAFF
TGTGCCATCAGTGACATGGGGGTTACTGAAGCTTTCTTT
>TRBJ2-3|TRBV11-1|-|TRBD2
CASSLGTSGVTDTQYF
TGTGCCAGCAGCTTAGGTACTAGCGGGGTCACAGATACGCAGTATTTT
>TRBJ1-6|TRBV5-6|-|TRBD1
CASSPGQEISYNSPLHF
TGTGCCAGCAGCCCGGGACAGGAGATCTCCTATAATTCACCCCTCCACTTT
>TRBJ2-2|TRBV7-9|-|-
CASSLGGVNTGELFF
TGTGCCAGCAGCTTAGGCGGGGTAAACACCGGGGAGCTGTTTTTT
>TRBJ1-4|TRBV6-1|-|TRBD1
CASSETGTGSEKLFF
TGTGCCAGCAGTGAAACCGGGACAGGGAGTGAAAAACTGTTTTTT